This T cell receptor (beta chain) was retrieved from a study of cytomegalovirus exposure and HLA in healthy donors. The study ran its PCR with 60 Vbeta and 13 Jbeta primers. The assay was immunoSEQ multiplex PCR, and TCRdb's table has in-frame clones only and misses some. This sample has 120,000 or so clones, with roughly 78% found just once. Healthy bone marrow donors made up the cohort. The CDR3 is made up of 13 amino acids. CDR1 is SGDLS, CDR2 YYNGEE, per germline. V lost 2 bases, J lost 0 bases, and 5 bases lay in between. Points from the study as a whole: The likely origin of a cluster of highly shared sequence variants was a sequencing artifact. When analyzed later, a missense DCLRE1C variant was found to be linked to TCR beta V- and J-gene trimming. It was reportedly the case that the classifier diagnosed cytomegalovirus status with high specificity and sensitivity.

About this clone: Its antigen is undetermined.

The chain has TRBV9 and TRBJ1-1; D remains ambiguous. This clonotype originated in a man in his thirties or forties in good health and CMV-seronegative. Sample: PBMCs. The CDR3 is CASSVELNTEAFF. The CDR3 bases are TGTGCCAGCAGCGTCGAGTTGAACACTGAAGCTTTCTTT.